One and the same sample provided the 6 T cell receptor beta chains below, sequenced in a study of cytomegalovirus exposure and HLA in healthy donors. Use of 60 Vbeta and 13 Jbeta primers characterized the PCR. Libraries were prepared by immunoSEQ multiplex PCR; TCRdb keeps only in-frame clonotypes and omits some of them. The repertoire holds 160,000 or so clones, 60% to 85% seen once, with approximately 3.1% in the top ten. Sequencing was performed on PBMCs. These TCRs come from a woman in her 40s in good health and CMV-seronegative.

This clone turned up a few times. The CDR3 DNA sequence: TGTGCCAGCTCACCACCGGGACAGTATAATTCACCCCTCCACTTT. Protein: CASSPPGQYNSPLHF. The J gene is TRBJ1-6, the V gene TRBV18; 7 bases map to TRBD1. Germline CDR1 and CDR2: KGHSH and LQKENI. The CDR3 loop spans 15 amino acids. With V trimmed by 0 bases and J by 4 bases, 0 bases remained unmatched.

This clone has just one count. This CDR3 reads CASSPAGIRAGHTEAFF. The CDR3 coding sequence is TGTGCCAGCAGCCCGGCCGGCATCCGTGCGGGTCACACTGAAGCTTTCTTT. V is TRBV5-4 and J is TRBJ1-1, with D hard to call. Germline CDR1 reads SGHNT; CDR2 reads YYREEE (reference sequence). The CDR3 runs 17 residues. V was cut by 4 bases and J by 3 bases, with 22 bases left in between.

The V and J genes are TRBV10-3 and TRBJ1-5; unclear D gene. The germline V gene has CDR1 ENHRY and CDR2 SYGVKD. Trimming left V 0 bases short and J 4 bases short, with 13 bases between. CDR3 length equals 16 residues. CDR3 sequence reads: CAISESLVAANQPQHF. The CDR3 bases are TGTGCCATCAGTGAGTCTCTGGTAGCAGCAAATCAGCCCCAGCATTTT.

The rearrangement uses TRBV5-1 and TRBJ1-5; D is perhaps TRBD1 (5 bases). Deletions cut 0 bases from V and 2 bases from J, with 9 bases between. CDR3 length: 15 residues. Germline-derived CDR1 and CDR2 are SGHRS and YFSETQ. The CDR3 DNA sequence: TGCGCCAGCAGCTTGGAAACAGGTGGCAATCAGCCCCAGCATTTT. It translates to CASSLETGGNQPQHF.

The rearrangement uses TRBV15 and TRBJ2-5; a weak D match, TRBD2 (5 bases). With 0 bases removed from V and 3 bases from J, the gap between germline ends came to 8 bases. Looked up from germline, CDR1 is LNHNV and CDR2 is YYDKDF (reference sequence). CDR3 size: 14 residues. The CDR3 loop is CATSRDSGKETQYF. The CDR3 DNA follows: TGTGCCACCAGCAGAGATTCGGGAAAAGAGACCCAGTACTTC. Looking up the rest from reference TRBV15 and TRBJ2-5 gives the full variable domain: DAMVIQNPRYQVTQFGKPVTLSCSQTLNHNVMYWYQQKSSQAPKLLFHYYDKDFNNEADTPDNFQSRRPNTSFCFLDIRSPGLGDTAMYLCATSRDSGKETQYFGPGTRLLVL.

The V and J genes are TRBV29-1 and TRBJ1-1; no clear D. The CDR3 has 14 amino acids. Germline loops: CDR1 SQVTM, CDR2 ANQGSEA. Trimming stripped 0 bases from V and 3 bases from J, with 11 bases between. The CDR3 nucleotides read TGCAGCGTTGAAGAGGCTAGGCTCGACACTGAAGCTTTCTTT. The encoded protein is CSVEEARLDTEAFF. Supplemented by reference TRBV29-1 and TRBJ1-1, the full variable domain reads SAVISQKPSRDICQRGTSLTIQCQVDSQVTMMFWYRQQPGQSLTLIATANQGSEATYESGFVIDKFPISRPNLTFSTLTVSNMSPEDSSIYLCSVEEARLDTEAFFGQGTRLTVV.